Listed below are T cell receptor beta chains from one sample, sequenced in a study of cytomegalovirus exposure and HLA in healthy donors. Assay used: immunoSEQ multiplex PCR; TCRdb lists only in-frame clones, some missing. The table lists about 140,000 clones. The sequenced sample was PBMCs. These receptors all stem from a woman aged 18-35 years in good health and CMV-seronegative. CDR3s include the opening cysteine and the closing phenylalanine or tryptophan. The order of the fields is CDR3 DNA, CDR3 protein, J gene, V gene, D gene. The D gene is left open where the match is weak.

DNA: TGCAGTGGAGCCGACCCTAAGGAGCAGTACTTC; CDR3: CSGADPKEQYF; J: TRBJ2-5; V: TRBV20-1; D: .
DNA: TGCGCCAGCAGCTTACTCCAGGATTCGGGGACCGGGGAGCTGTTTTTT; CDR3: CASSLLQDSGTGELFF; J: TRBJ2-2; V: TRBV5-1; D: .
DNA: TGTGCCAGCAGTTTAGGGCCAGACCCATACAATGAGCAGTTCTTC; CDR3: CASSLGPDPYNEQFF; J: TRBJ2-1; V: TRBV28; D: .
DNA: TGCGCCAGCAGCTCGGGACAGGGGGGAGAGACCCAGTACTTC; CDR3: CASSSGQGGETQYF; J: TRBJ2-5; V: TRBV5-1; D: TRBD1
DNA: TGTGCCAGCAGACACGGGAATACTGAAGCTTTCTTT; CDR3: CASRHGNTEAFF; J: TRBJ1-1; V: TRBV28; D: .
DNA: TGTGCCAGCAGTTACAGGGCAGGGCAAGGCTACACCTTC; CDR3: CASSYRAGQGYTF; J: TRBJ1-2; V: TRBV6-5; D: .
DNA: TGTGCCAGCAGCCAGGGACTAGCGGGAGTTTGGGCAGATACGCAGTATTTT; CDR3: CASSQGLAGVWADTQYF; J: TRBJ2-3; V: TRBV7-2; D: TRBD2
DNA: TGTGCCAGCAGCTTGGCGGGACAGGGGATTTTTGAATCACCCCTCCACTTT; CDR3: CASSLAGQGIFESPLHF; J: TRBJ1-6; V: TRBV11-3; D: TRBD1
DNA: TGTGCCTGGAGCGGAGACAGGGGAAGCTACGAGCAGTACTTC; CDR3: CAWSGDRGSYEQYF; J: TRBJ2-7; V: TRBV30; D: TRBD1
DNA: TGTGCCAGCAGCTCATTCCCAGATACGCAGTATTTT; CDR3: CASSSFPDTQYF; J: TRBJ2-3; V: TRBV7-2; D: .
DNA: TGCAGCGTTGTACAGGGGGCGGGTGAAGCTTTCTTT; CDR3: CSVVQGAGEAFF; J: TRBJ1-1; V: TRBV29-1; D: TRBD1
DNA: TGTGCCAGCGGGGGGGAAAAATCCCAAGAGACCCAGTACTTC; CDR3: CASGGEKSQETQYF; J: TRBJ2-5; V: TRBV6-1; D: TRBD2
DNA: TGTGCCAGCAGCGTAGAGGGACACCCCTACAATGAGCAGTTCTTC; CDR3: CASSVEGHPYNEQFF; J: TRBJ2-1; V: TRBV9; D: .
DNA: TGCGCCAGCAGGGGCAGTCCTTACTCCTCCTACGAGCAGTACTTC; CDR3: CASRGSPYSSYEQYF; J: TRBJ2-7; V: TRBV5-1; D: .
DNA: TGTGCCAGCTGTCGGGGGGACATGAACACTGAAGCTTTCTTT; CDR3: CASCRGDMNTEAFF; J: TRBJ1-1; V: TRBV6-5; D: .
DNA: TGTGCCAGCAGTCGTACAGGGGGGGGATTCATTAGCAATCAGCCCCAGCATTTT; CDR3: CASSRTGGGFISNQPQHF; J: TRBJ1-5; V: TRBV28; D: TRBD1
DNA: TGTGCCTGGAGTGTCCGACAGCTTAGCACAGATACGCAGTATTTT; CDR3: CAWSVRQLSTDTQYF; J: TRBJ2-3; V: TRBV30; D: .
DNA: TGTGCCACACTAAAGGACACCTCCTACGAGCAGTACTTC; CDR3: CATLKDTSYEQYF; J: TRBJ2-7; V: TRBV6-6; D: .
DNA: TGCGCCAGCAGCTTGCAGATTAGCACAGATACGCAGTATTTT; CDR3: CASSLQISTDTQYF; J: TRBJ2-3; V: TRBV5-1; D: .
DNA: TGTGCCAGCAGCGGGGGGGGACTAAGCCTGAGCTCCTACAATGAGCAGTTCTTC; CDR3: CASSGGGLSLSSYNEQFF; J: TRBJ2-1; V: TRBV11-2; D: TRBD2
DNA: TGTGCCAGCAGCACGACAGGGGGAGAAGATACGCAGTATTTT; CDR3: CASSTTGGEDTQYF; J: TRBJ2-3; V: TRBV7-3; D: TRBD1
DNA: TGTGCCATCAGACCGGGACAGGGGGTGCCCTCGACCGGGGAGCTGTTTTTT; CDR3: CAIRPGQGVPSTGELFF; J: TRBJ2-2; V: TRBV10-3; D: TRBD1
DNA: TGTGCCAGCAGCGAGCGGGGGGTGGTCTACAATGAGCAGTTCTTC; CDR3: CASSERGVVYNEQFF; J: TRBJ2-1; V: TRBV9; D: TRBD2
DNA: TGTGCCAGCATAGGTTTAAGTAGCGGGAGGGGATATGACAATGAGCAGTTCTTC; CDR3: CASIGLSSGRGYDNEQFF; J: TRBJ2-1; V: TRBV6-4; D: TRBD2
DNA: TGCGCCAGCACTCCGGGACAGGGGACTAGCACCATATATTTT; CDR3: CASTPGQGTSTIYF; J: TRBJ1-3; V: TRBV10-2; D: TRBD1
DNA: TGTGCCAGTGAGAGGACTAGCGGGAGGGCCCTCTCCTACAATGAGCAGTTCTTC; CDR3: CASERTSGRALSYNEQFF; J: TRBJ2-1; V: TRBV19; D: TRBD2
DNA: TGTGCCAGCAGGGCAGAACCCTCTGGAAACACCATATATTTT; CDR3: CASRAEPSGNTIYF; J: TRBJ1-3; V: TRBV2; D: .
DNA: TGTGCCTGGAGTGAAACTAGCGGGAATGAGCAGTTCTTC; CDR3: CAWSETSGNEQFF; J: TRBJ2-1; V: TRBV30; D: TRBD2
DNA: TGTGCCAGCAGCGAACAACAGGAACAGCCCCAGCATTTT; CDR3: CASSEQQEQPQHF; J: TRBJ1-5; V: TRBV7-2; D: .
DNA: TGTGCCAGCAGCCTAGCGGGAGGGCAGGCCGGGGAGCTGTTTTTT; CDR3: CASSLAGGQAGELFF; J: TRBJ2-2; V: TRBV25-1; D: TRBD2
DNA: TGTGCCAGCTCACCCACTACACCACAGGGCCGAGACTCTGGAAACACCATATATTTT; CDR3: CASSPTTPQGRDSGNTIYF; J: TRBJ1-3; V: TRBV18; D: .
DNA: TGTGCCTTGGACCGGACTGAGATCGACAATGAGCAGTTCTTC; CDR3: CALDRTEIDNEQFF; J: TRBJ2-1; V: TRBV30; D: .
DNA: TGTGCCAGCAGCTTGATTGGTCGGACTAGCGGTGGGGAGACCCAGTACTTC; CDR3: CASSLIGRTSGGETQYF; J: TRBJ2-5; V: TRBV5-4; D: TRBD2
DNA: TGTGCCACCAAAATTCTAGCGGACAATGAGCAGTTCTTC; CDR3: CATKILADNEQFF; J: TRBJ2-1; V: TRBV10-3; D: TRBD2
DNA: TGTGCCAGCAGCTTACCGGGACAGGGGACAGATACGCAGTATTTT; CDR3: CASSLPGQGTDTQYF; J: TRBJ2-3; V: TRBV7-2; D: TRBD1
DNA: TGTGCCAGCAGGGACCAGGGGGGTGAGCAGTTCTTC; CDR3: CASRDQGGEQFF; J: TRBJ2-1; V: TRBV6-4; D: .
DNA: TGTGCCAGCAGCGCGACTACCGGGACAGTTGGCTACACCTTC; CDR3: CASSATTGTVGYTF; J: TRBJ1-2; V: TRBV9; D: TRBD1
DNA: TGTGCCAGTAGTATTGAGGTCGGATCTGGAAACACCATATATTTT; CDR3: CASSIEVGSGNTIYF; J: TRBJ1-3; V: TRBV19; D: .
DNA: TGTGCCAGCAGCTACCAGTTAGCGGGAGGAGGAGATACGCAGTATTTT; CDR3: CASSYQLAGGGDTQYF; J: TRBJ2-3; V: TRBV11-2; D: TRBD2
DNA: TGTGCCAGCAGCCACGACGACAGGGGCTATGGCTACACCTTC; CDR3: CASSHDDRGYGYTF; J: TRBJ1-2; V: TRBV14; D: TRBD1
DNA: TGTGCCAGTAGTATCGGTGCCGTCGGTGAGCAGTTCTTC; CDR3: CASSIGAVGEQFF; J: TRBJ2-1; V: TRBV19; D: .
DNA: TGTGCCAGCAGTGTTGCGCAAGAGACCCAGTACTTC; CDR3: CASSVAQETQYF; J: TRBJ2-5; V: TRBV2; D: .
DNA: TGTGCCAGCAGCGTAGTAGAGGGGGCCAACGTCCTGACTTTC; CDR3: CASSVVEGANVLTF; J: TRBJ2-6; V: TRBV5-5; D: .
DNA: TGCGCCAGCAGCCAAGAGGAGGGTGGCGAGCTGTTTTTT; CDR3: CASSQEEGGELFF; J: TRBJ2-2; V: TRBV4-1; D: .
DNA: TGTGCCAGCAGCCAACGCCTCCAGGGGGCGGATACGCAGTATTTT; CDR3: CASSQRLQGADTQYF; J: TRBJ2-3; V: TRBV14; D: TRBD1
DNA: TGTGCCAGCAGCCGGGGGGGTACCTCCTACAATGAGCAGTTCTTC; CDR3: CASSRGGTSYNEQFF; J: TRBJ2-1; V: TRBV7-2; D: TRBD2
DNA: TGTGCCAGCAGCTTAAACAGGGAAGAGACCCAGTACTTC; CDR3: CASSLNREETQYF; J: TRBJ2-5; V: TRBV7-3; D: .
DNA: TGTGCCAGCTCACCAGCGTCCAATCAGCCCCAGCATTTT; CDR3: CASSPASNQPQHF; J: TRBJ1-5; V: TRBV18; D: .
DNA: TGCGCCAGCAGCCAAGAGGAAGGAGGAGGCTACACCTTC; CDR3: CASSQEEGGGYTF; J: TRBJ1-2; V: TRBV4-1; D: .
DNA: TGTGCCAGCAGCTTCCGGTACAGGGGGGGCCCTATGGAAGAGACCCAGTACTTC; CDR3: CASSFRYRGGPMEETQYF; J: TRBJ2-5; V: TRBV11-2; D: .
DNA: TGTGCCAGCAGCCCAACTAGCGGACCGAACACCGGGGAGCTGTTTTTT; CDR3: CASSPTSGPNTGELFF; J: TRBJ2-2; V: TRBV5-4; D: TRBD2
DNA: TGTGCCAGCGAGGCGGGTCCAGAGACCCAGTACTTC; CDR3: CASEAGPETQYF; J: TRBJ2-5; V: TRBV21-1; D: .
DNA: TGTGCCAGCAGCTCGGGACTAGCGCGAGATACGCAGTATTTT; CDR3: CASSSGLARDTQYF; J: TRBJ2-3; V: TRBV11-3; D: TRBD2
DNA: TGTGCCAGCAGCTCCTTAGGGGGGGGCTACAATGAGCAGTTCTTC; CDR3: CASSSLGGGYNEQFF; J: TRBJ2-1; V: TRBV7-3; D: .